A selection of T cell receptor beta chains follows, all from one sample in a study of cytomegalovirus exposure and HLA in healthy donors. Sequencing was performed with immunoSEQ multiplex PCR; in TCRdb, only in-frame clones are kept and a portion is missing. This sample yields 95,000 to 110,000 clones, of which around 67% are seen a single time; roughly 3% belongs to the top ten. The sequenced sample consisted of PBMCs. The source of these receptors is a woman aged 45-65 years in good health and CMV-seronegative. The CDR3 runs from the conserved cysteine through the conserved F or W. The order of the fields is D gene, clone size, V gene, J gene, CDR3 DNA, CDR3 protein. D genes are given only for firm matches. For some rows the clone size is stated as once, few or many, or as a class when expanded; others skip it.

NA,NA,TRBV6-1,TRBJ1-4,TGTGCCACAACCGACGGCGGAGGTAATGAAAAACTGTTTTTT,CATTDGGGNEKLFF
NA,few,TRBV27,TRBJ2-1,TGTGCCAGCAGTTTTAGAGGCGGGACTCCTGACCTCGGGTTCTACAATGAGCAGTTCTTC,CASSFRGGTPDLGFYNEQFF
NA,NA,TRBV2,TRBJ2-2,TGTGCCAGCACCCCGGAACTAGTTATCACCGGGGAGCTGTTTTTT,CASTPELVITGELFF
NA,once,TRBV4-1,TRBJ1-5,TGCGCCAGCAGTCCTCCTGTGGGCGATGGCAATCAGCCCCAGCATTTT,CASSPPVGDGNQPQHF
TRBD2,NA,TRBV5-1,TRBJ2-5,TGCGCCAGCAGCCCTGGAGCGGGGGGGCCTTTGGAAGAGACCCAGTACTTC,CASSPGAGGPLEETQYF
NA,NA,TRBV7-2,TRBJ1-2,TGTGCCAGCAGCCCCCTGCGTAACTATGGCTACACCTTC,CASSPLRNYGYTF
TRBD2,NA,TRBV6-5,TRBJ2-1,TGTGCCAGCAGGACGAGCGGGATGGGATACAATGAGCAGTTCTTC,CASRTSGMGYNEQFF
NA,NA,TRBV5-4,TRBJ2-2,TGTGCCAGCAGCTTGAGCGGACCCGGGGAGCTGTTTTTT,CASSLSGPGELFF
NA,once,TRBV20-1,TRBJ2-1,TGCAGTGCCGAGCGGGTCGGACAGTTCTTC,CSAERVGQFF
TRBD1,NA,TRBV19,TRBJ1-2,TGTGCCAGTAGTATAAGGGACAGGGACTACTATGGCTACACCTTC,CASSIRDRDYYGYTF
NA,NA,TRBV6-5,TRBJ1-2,TGTGCCAGCAGTTACGGGGGGGCGGTGGACTATGGCTACACCTTC,CASSYGGAVDYGYTF
TRBD1,NA,TRBV7-9,TRBJ1-6,TGTGCCAGCAGCTATACAGGGGGACGGGGTAATTCACCCCTCCACTTT,CASSYTGGRGNSPLHF
NA,NA,TRBV18,TRBJ1-2,TGTGCCAGCTCTATCGACACCGGCAACTATGGCTACACCTTC,CASSIDTGNYGYTF
TRBD1,NA,TRBV11-2,TRBJ2-2,TGTGCCAGCAGCTGGTCAGGGGGCCTCGGCACCGGGGAGCTGTTTTTT,CASSWSGGLGTGELFF
NA,NA,TRBV5-4,TRBJ2-2,TGTGCCAGCAGCTCTAGTCGGTCCGGGGAGCTGTTTTTT,CASSSSRSGELFF
TRBD1,NA,TRBV5-8,TRBJ2-2,TGTGCCAGCAGCCCAAAACAGGGGGTAGCTTACACCGGGGAGCTGTTTTTT,CASSPKQGVAYTGELFF
NA,NA,TRBV2,TRBJ2-6,TGTGCCAGCGCCTGGGGCAGGGGAGTCTCTGGGGCCAACGTCCTGACTTTC,CASAWGRGVSGANVLTF
NA,NA,TRBV7-9,TRBJ1-1,TGTGCCAGCAGCTTGGGCTTACTGAACACTGAAGCTTTCTTT,CASSLGLLNTEAFF
NA,few,TRBV25-1,TRBJ2-4,TGTGCCAGCAGTGAAAGGAGCCAGGGAAACATTCAGTACTTC,CASSERSQGNIQYF
TRBD1,few,TRBV6-5,TRBJ1-2,TGCGCCAGCAGTTACACCAGACAGGGAGGATTGAGCGGCTACACCTTC,CASSYTRQGGLSGYTF
TRBD2,NA,TRBV7-6,TRBJ2-7,TGTGCCAGCAGCTTAGGGACTAGCGGGACTCCCTACGAGCAGTACTTC,CASSLGTSGTPYEQYF
NA,few,TRBV27,TRBJ2-7,TGTGCCAGCAGCCCCGCCCTATTTGACTACGAGCAGTACTTC,CASSPALFDYEQYF
TRBD1,NA,TRBV6-6,TRBJ1-2,TGTGCCTTACTGTGGGCAGGGGGCTCTGGCTACACCTTC,CALLWAGGSGYTF
TRBD1,NA,TRBV19,TRBJ1-5,TGTGCCAGTACCCATGACAGGGGTAGCAATCAGCCCCAGCATTTT,CASTHDRGSNQPQHF
TRBD1,few,TRBV5-4,TRBJ2-7,TGTGCCAGCAGCGCAGAACTCCAGGGGGCCTCCTACGAGCAGTACTTC,CASSAELQGASYEQYF